This section outlines one T cell receptor (beta chain) sequence together with its context. Its target is not known. This sample was taken from a study of cytomegalovirus exposure and HLA in healthy donors. Across the study: An earlier analysis identified 117 million unique TCR beta sequences in 150 million to 200 million T cells.

Study-wide results and limits: Later, TCR association rates were found to vary by HLA locus, highest for DRB1 and lowest for HLA-C.

Amplification used 60 Vbeta primers and 13 Jbeta primers. TCRdb's copy holds only in-frame clones and misses some; the assay was immunoSEQ multiplex PCR. Seen here are fewer than 200,000 clones, about 75% observed once, and the top ten hold around 2.4%. This TCR was recovered from a female donor in good health and CMV-seronegative. What was sequenced was PBMCs.

The CDR3 region is CASSYTEGPYEQYF. For the CDR3, the DNA is TGTGCCAGTAGCTACACCGAGGGCCCCTACGAGCAGTACTTC. The rearrangement links TRBV19 to TRBJ2-7, with D possibly TRBD2 on 5 matching bases. The V and J ends lost 6 bases and 2 bases respectively, with 14 bases between them. Per the germline V gene, CDR1 is LNHDA and CDR2 is SQIVND (reference sequence). CDR3 length equals 14 residues.